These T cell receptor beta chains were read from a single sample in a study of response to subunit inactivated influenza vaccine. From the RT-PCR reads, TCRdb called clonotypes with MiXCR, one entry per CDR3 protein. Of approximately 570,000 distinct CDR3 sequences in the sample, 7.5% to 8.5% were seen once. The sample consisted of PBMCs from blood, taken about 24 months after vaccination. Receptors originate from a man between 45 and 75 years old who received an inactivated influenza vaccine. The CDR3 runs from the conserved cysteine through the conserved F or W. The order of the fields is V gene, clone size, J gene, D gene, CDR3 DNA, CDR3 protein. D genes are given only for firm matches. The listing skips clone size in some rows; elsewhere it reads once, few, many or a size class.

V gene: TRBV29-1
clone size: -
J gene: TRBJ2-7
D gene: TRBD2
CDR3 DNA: TGCAGCGTTGACGGGGGGGGCGACAAGCAGTACTTC
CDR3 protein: CSVDGGGDKQYF

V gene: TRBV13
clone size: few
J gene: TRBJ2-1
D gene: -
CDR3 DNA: TGTGCCAGCAGTCGAGGGGGGGGAAGTTGGGAGCAGTTCTTC
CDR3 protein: CASSRGGGSWEQFF

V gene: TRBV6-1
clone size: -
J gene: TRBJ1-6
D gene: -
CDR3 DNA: TGTGCCAGCATGCCAGGACAGTATAATTCACCCCTCCACTTT
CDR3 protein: CASMPGQYNSPLHF

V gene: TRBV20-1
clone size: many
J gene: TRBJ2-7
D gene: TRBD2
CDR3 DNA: TGCAGTGCTAGGGCAGCGGGAGGATACGAGCAGTACTTC
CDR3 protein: CSARAAGGYEQYF

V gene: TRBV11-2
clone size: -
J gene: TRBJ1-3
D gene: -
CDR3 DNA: TGTGCCAGCATCCACAGGTCTACTGGAAACACCATATATTTT
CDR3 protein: CASIHRSTGNTIYF

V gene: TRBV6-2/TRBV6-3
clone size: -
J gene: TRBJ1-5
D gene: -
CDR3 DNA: TGTGCCAGCAGTTTAGGTTCTGGGGGCAGCAATCAGCCCCAGCATTTT
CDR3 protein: CASSLGSGGSNQPQHF

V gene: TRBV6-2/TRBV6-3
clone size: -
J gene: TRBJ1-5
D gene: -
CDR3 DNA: TGTGCCAGCAGTTACCCCGGACAGCAACTGCTTAGGAATCAGCCCCAGCATTTT
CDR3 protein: CASSYPGQQLLRNQPQHF

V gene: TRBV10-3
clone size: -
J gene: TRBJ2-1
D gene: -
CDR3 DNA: TGTGCCATCAGTGGAACTTCCAATGAGCAGTTCTTC
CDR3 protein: CAISGTSNEQFF

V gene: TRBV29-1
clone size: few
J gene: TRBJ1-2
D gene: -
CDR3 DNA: TGCAGCGTTGAGAACAGGGAGGGCCACTATGGCTACACCTTC
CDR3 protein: CSVENREGHYGYTF

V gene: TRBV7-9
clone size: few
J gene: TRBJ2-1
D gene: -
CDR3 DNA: TGTGCCTGGGGAGGACAGATAGATGATGAGCAGTTCTTC
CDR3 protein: CAWGGQIDDEQFF

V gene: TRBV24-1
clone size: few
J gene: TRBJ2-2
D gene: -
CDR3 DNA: TGTGCCACCAGTGCGCCGGGGCGCGGGGAGCTGTTTTTT
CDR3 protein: CATSAPGRGELFF

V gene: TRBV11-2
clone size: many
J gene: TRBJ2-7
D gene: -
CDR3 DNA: TGTGCCAGCAGCTTAGGAGCTATCTACGAGCAGTACTTC
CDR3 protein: CASSLGAIYEQYF

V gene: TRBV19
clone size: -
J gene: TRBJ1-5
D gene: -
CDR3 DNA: TGTGCCAGTAGTATGGGGGACCAAACCTCGGGACATTTT
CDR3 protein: CASSMGDQTSGHF

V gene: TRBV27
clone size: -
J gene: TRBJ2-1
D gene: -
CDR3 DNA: TGTGCCAGCAGTGCGACAGGCCGTGAGCAGTTCTTC
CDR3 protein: CASSATGREQFF

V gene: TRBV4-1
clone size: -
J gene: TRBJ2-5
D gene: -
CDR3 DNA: TGCGCCAGCAGCCAAGATCCCAGACAAGAGACCCAGTACTTC
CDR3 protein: CASSQDPRQETQYF

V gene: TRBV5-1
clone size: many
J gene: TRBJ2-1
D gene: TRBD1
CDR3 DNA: TGCGCCAGCATTTCCGGGACAGGGACCTACAATGAGCAGTTCTTC
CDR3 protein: CASISGTGTYNEQFF

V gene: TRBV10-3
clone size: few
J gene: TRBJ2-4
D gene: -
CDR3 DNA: TGTGCCATCAGTGCAGATTCCCCGCGAGACATTCAGTACTTC
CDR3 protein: CAISADSPRDIQYF

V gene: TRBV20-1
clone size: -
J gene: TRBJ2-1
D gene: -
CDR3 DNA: TGCAGTGCTAGAGATCGTTTATCAGGGAAGTCCTACAATGAGCAGTTCTTC
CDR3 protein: CSARDRLSGKSYNEQFF

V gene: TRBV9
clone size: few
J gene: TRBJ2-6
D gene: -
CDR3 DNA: TGTGCCAGCAGCGCCACCTTTAGCTCTGGGGCCAACGTCCTGACTTTC
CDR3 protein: CASSATFSSGANVLTF

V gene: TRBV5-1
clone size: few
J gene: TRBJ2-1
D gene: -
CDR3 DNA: TGCGCCAGCAGCGCGGAGGGCGGAACCTACAATGAGCAGTTCTTC
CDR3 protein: CASSAEGGTYNEQFF

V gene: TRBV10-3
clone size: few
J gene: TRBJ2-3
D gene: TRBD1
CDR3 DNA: TGTGCCACCAAGACAGGGCAAGATACGCAGTATTTT
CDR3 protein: CATKTGQDTQYF

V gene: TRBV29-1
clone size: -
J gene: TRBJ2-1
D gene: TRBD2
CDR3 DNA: TGCAGCCTTGCAGCTAGCGGGATGAATGAGCAGTTCTTC
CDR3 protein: CSLAASGMNEQFF

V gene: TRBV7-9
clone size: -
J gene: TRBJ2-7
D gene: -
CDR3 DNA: TGTGCCAGCAGCTTAGGGCTCGTCGAGCAGTACTTC
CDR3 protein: CASSLGLVEQYF

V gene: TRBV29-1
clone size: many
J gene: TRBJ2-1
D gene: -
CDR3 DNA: TGCAGCGTAGCAGGCTACTACAATGAGCAGTTCTTC
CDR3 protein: CSVAGYYNEQFF

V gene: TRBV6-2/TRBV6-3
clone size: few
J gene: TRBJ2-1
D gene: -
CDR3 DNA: TGTGCCAGCAGGGACTTAGGTAGCGGAGCCCAAAGCTCCTACAATGAGCAGTTCTTC
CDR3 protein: CASRDLGSGAQSSYNEQFF

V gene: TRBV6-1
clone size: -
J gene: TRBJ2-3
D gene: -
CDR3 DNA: TGTGCCAGCAGTGAAGCATTTCAGTGGTCAGATACGCAGTATTTT
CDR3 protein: CASSEAFQWSDTQYF

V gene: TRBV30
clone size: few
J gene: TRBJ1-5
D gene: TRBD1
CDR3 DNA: TGTGCCTGGGACAGGGGGTTTGACAATCAGCCCCAGCATTTT
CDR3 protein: CAWDRGFDNQPQHF

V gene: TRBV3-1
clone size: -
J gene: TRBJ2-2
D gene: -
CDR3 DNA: TGTGCCAGCAGCCATCTTACCGGGGAGCTGTTTTTT
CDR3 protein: CASSHLTGELFF

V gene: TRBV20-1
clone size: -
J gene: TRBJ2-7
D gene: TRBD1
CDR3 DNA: TGCAGTGCTAGATTGGCCTCGGCAGGGGGTGGCTACGAGCAGTACTTC
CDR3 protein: CSARLASAGGGYEQYF

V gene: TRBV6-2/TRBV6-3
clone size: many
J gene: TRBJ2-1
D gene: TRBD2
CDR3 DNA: TGTGCCAGCAAACTAGCGGGGGCCTACAATGAGCAGTTCTTC
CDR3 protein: CASKLAGAYNEQFF

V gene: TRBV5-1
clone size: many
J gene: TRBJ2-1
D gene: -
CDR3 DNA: TGCGCCAGCAGCCCTCGGGGACCAGACAATGAGCAGTTCTTC
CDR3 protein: CASSPRGPDNEQFF

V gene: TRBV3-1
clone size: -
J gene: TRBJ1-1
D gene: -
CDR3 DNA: TGTGCCAGCAGCCTGCCGGGACGGAACACTGAAGCTTTCTTT
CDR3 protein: CASSLPGRNTEAFF

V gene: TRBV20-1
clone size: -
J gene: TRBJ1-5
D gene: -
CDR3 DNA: TGCAGTGCTAGAGATATACAGGACCTACTCGATCAGCCCCAGCATTTT
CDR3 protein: CSARDIQDLLDQPQHF

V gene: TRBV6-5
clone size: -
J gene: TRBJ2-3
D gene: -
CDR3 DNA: TGTGCCAGCAGTTACTCGGGGACTCACCCGGCAGATACGCAGTATTTT
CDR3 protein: CASSYSGTHPADTQYF

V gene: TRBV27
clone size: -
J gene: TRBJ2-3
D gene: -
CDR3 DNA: TGTGCCACTCAGGACGTGGGGAGAAGCACAGATACGCAGTATTTT
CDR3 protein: CATQDVGRSTDTQYF

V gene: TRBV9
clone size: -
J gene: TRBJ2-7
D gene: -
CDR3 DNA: TGTGCCAGCAGCGCCCTTCCAGGGGGGACCTACGAGCAGTACTTC
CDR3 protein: CASSALPGGTYEQYF

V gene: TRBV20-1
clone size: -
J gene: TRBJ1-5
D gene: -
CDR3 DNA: TGCAGTGCTAGAGATTGGCAGGATCAGCCCCAGCATTTT
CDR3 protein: CSARDWQDQPQHF

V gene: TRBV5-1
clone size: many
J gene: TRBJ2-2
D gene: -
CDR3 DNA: TGCGCCAGCAGCCCTTACACCGGGGAGCTGTTTTTT
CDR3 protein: CASSPYTGELFF

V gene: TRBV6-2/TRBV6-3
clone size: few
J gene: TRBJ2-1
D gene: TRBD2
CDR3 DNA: TGTGCCAGCAGTTACTTCAATATTATCGGCGGCGGGGGGGAGTACAATGAGCAGTTCTTC
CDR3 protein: CASSYFNIIGGGGEYNEQFF

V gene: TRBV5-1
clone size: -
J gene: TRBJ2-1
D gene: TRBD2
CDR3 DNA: TGCGCCTGCAGCTCGACTAGCGGGAGCTACAATGAGCAGTTCTTC
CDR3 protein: CACSSTSGSYNEQFF

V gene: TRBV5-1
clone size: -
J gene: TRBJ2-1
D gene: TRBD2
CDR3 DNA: TGCGCCAGCAGCTTGGCTCCGGGACTAGCAGGTCGGAATGAGCAGTTCTTC
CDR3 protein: CASSLAPGLAGRNEQFF

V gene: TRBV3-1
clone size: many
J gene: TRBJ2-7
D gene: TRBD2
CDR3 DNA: TGTGCCAGCAGCCAAGCCCTGGGACTAGCGGGAGGCGAGCAGTACTTC
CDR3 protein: CASSQALGLAGGEQYF

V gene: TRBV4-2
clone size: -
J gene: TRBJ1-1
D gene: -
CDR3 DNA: TGTGCCAGCAGCCCCCGTTGGGGCTTCAACACTGAAGCTTTCTTT
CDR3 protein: CASSPRWGFNTEAFF

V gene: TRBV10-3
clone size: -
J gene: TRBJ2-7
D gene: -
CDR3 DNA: TGTGCCACCGGGGACCTATACGAGCAGTACTTC
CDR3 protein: CATGDLYEQYF

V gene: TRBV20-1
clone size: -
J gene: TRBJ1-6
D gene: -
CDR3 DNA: TGCAGTGCTAGAGATCATCGGAAGAGCCTCTATAATTCACCCCTCCACTTT
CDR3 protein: CSARDHRKSLYNSPLHF

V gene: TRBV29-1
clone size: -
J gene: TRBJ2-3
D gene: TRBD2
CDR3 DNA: TGCAGCATCACCTCCAGAAGCGGGAGAGCGTCAGATACGCAGTATTTT
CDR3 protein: CSITSRSGRASDTQYF

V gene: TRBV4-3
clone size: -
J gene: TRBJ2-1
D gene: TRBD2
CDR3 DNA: TGCGCCAGCAGCCAGGAAATACTAGCGGCTTCCTACAATGAGCAGTTCTTC
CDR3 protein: CASSQEILAASYNEQFF

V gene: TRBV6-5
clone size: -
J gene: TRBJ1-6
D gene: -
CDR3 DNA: TGTGCCAGCAGTTACTCCAGGAGGAGCTCACCCCTCCACTTT
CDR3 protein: CASSYSRRSSPLHF

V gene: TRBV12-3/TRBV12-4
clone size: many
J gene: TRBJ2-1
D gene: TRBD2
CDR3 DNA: TGTGCCAGCAGTCCACAGGTGGGGACTAGCGGGGCACAGTTCTTC
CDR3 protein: CASSPQVGTSGAQFF

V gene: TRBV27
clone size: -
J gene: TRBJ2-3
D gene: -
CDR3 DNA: TGTGCCAGCAGTTTGTGGGGGGGCCGATTTCACACAGATACGCAGTATTTT
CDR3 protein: CASSLWGGRFHTDTQYF

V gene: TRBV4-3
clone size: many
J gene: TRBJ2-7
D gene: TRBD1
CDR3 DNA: TGCGCCAGCAGCCAACTGACAGGGGGAGGCGAGCAGTACTTC
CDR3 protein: CASSQLTGGGEQYF

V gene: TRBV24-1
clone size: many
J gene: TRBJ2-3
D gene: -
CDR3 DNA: TGTGCCACCAGTGATTCCGGCGGGATCACAGATACGCAGTATTTT
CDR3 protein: CATSDSGGITDTQYF